The rows below give T cell receptor beta chains drawn from one sample of a study of OX40 agonist ivuxolimab in advanced cancers. The repertoire was sequenced with immunoSEQ multiplex PCR; TCRdb's copy has only in-frame clones and lacks some. Counted here are roughly 39,000 clones, roughly 88% occurring once; the ten biggest clones make up approximately 15%. Source: CD4+ or CD8+ T cells sorted from blood, taken in a trial of the OX40 agonist ivuxolimab. Receptors were obtained from an adult with an advanced solid tumor such as melanoma, head and neck, liver or kidney cancer. The CDR3 runs from the conserved cysteine through the conserved F or W. The D gene is left open where the match is weak. Only some rows state a clone size, as once, few, many or a class for expanded clones.

j_call	clone_size	v_call	d_call	cdr3_length	cdr3_aa	cdr3_nt
TRBJ2-1	NA	TRBV30	NA	12	CAWSAPYSGQFF	TGTGCCTGGAGTGCACCATATTCAGGGCAGTTCTTC
TRBJ2-2	NA	TRBV28	NA	15	CASSLGGSLAGELFF	TGTGCCAGCAGTTTAGGGGGGAGTTTAGCCGGGGAGCTGTTTTTT
TRBJ1-5	NA	TRBV19	TRBD1	16	CASSQTPTGSDQPQHF	TGTGCCAGTTCCCAAACCCCGACAGGGTCGGATCAGCCCCAGCATTTT
TRBJ2-3	NA	TRBV6-4	TRBD2	15	CASSYLAGGKDTQYF	TGTGCCAGCAGTTACCTAGCGGGAGGGAAAGATACGCAGTATTTT
TRBJ1-5	few	TRBV7-9	NA	12	CASAREDQPQHF	TGTGCCAGCGCAAGGGAGGATCAGCCCCAGCATTTT
TRBJ1-5	NA	TRBV7-8	NA	17	CASSPEAQGTSNQPQHF	TGTGCCAGCAGCCCGGAGGCCCAGGGCACCAGCAATCAGCCCCAGCATTTT
TRBJ1-4	NA	TRBV7-9	TRBD1	15	CASRPTGGLDEKLFF	TGTGCCAGCAGGCCCACAGGGGGACTTGATGAAAAACTGTTTTTT
TRBJ2-3	NA	TRBV7-9	NA	15	CASSPFRRRTDTQYF	TGTGCCAGCAGCCCGTTCAGGAGGCGCACAGATACGCAGTATTTT
TRBJ2-7	NA	TRBV19	TRBD2	14	CASSIVAGVYEQYF	TGTGCCAGTAGTATCGTTGCGGGAGTCTACGAGCAGTACTTC
TRBJ1-2	NA	TRBV28	NA	14	CASSLIRGNYGYTF	TGTGCCAGCAGTTTAATAAGGGGGAACTATGGCTACACCTTC
TRBJ2-3	NA	TRBV6-6	NA	13	CASIKTATDTQYF	TGTGCCAGCATTAAGACGGCCACAGATACGCAGTATTTT
TRBJ1-5	once	TRBV6-1	NA	13	CASRLVGSQPQHF	TGTGCCAGCAGGTTGGTGGGATCCCAGCCCCAGCATTTT
TRBJ1-4	NA	TRBV7-9	TRBD1	15	CASSDRGSTNEKLFF	TGTGCCAGCAGCGACAGGGGCTCAACTAATGAAAAACTGTTTTTT
TRBJ2-3	NA	TRBV5-6	TRBD2	15	CASSSGTFSTNTQYF	TGTGCCAGCAGCAGCGGGACTTTCTCCACAAATACGCAGTATTTT
TRBJ2-3	NA	TRBV7-8	NA	14	CASSLAPSTDTQYF	TGTGCCAGCAGCTTAGCCCCCAGCACAGATACGCAGTATTTT
TRBJ2-7	few	TRBV29-1	NA	11	CSVWGLHEQYF	TGCAGCGTTTGGGGGCTCCACGAGCAGTACTTC
TRBJ2-5	NA	TRBV6-1	NA	14	CASSELQGWETQYF	TGTGCCAGCAGTGAGTTACAGGGCTGGGAGACCCAGTACTTC
TRBJ2-3	NA	TRBV9	TRBD1	16	CASSVKGGGSTDTQYF	TGTGCCAGCAGCGTAAAAGGGGGCGGGAGCACAGATACGCAGTATTTT
TRBJ2-5	NA	TRBV29-1	NA	12	CSAKTGQETQYF	TGCAGCGCTAAGACAGGCCAAGAGACCCAGTACTTC
TRBJ2-1	once	TRBV19	TRBD2	19	CASSIEASGRSSSYNEQFF	TGTGCCAGTAGTATCGAGGCTAGCGGGAGGTCAAGCTCCTACAATGAGCAGTTCTTC
TRBJ2-6	NA	TRBV10-1	NA	14	CANRQPSGANVLTF	TGCGCCAATAGACAGCCCTCTGGGGCCAACGTCCTGACTTTC
TRBJ2-1	NA	TRBV7-9	NA	16	CASSFPGHRVHNEQFF	TGTGCCAGCAGCTTCCCGGGACACCGTGTCCACAATGAGCAGTTCTTC
TRBJ1-2	once	TRBV10-3	TRBD1	14	CAISDRTGASGYTF	TGTGCCATCAGTGACCGGACAGGGGCAAGTGGCTACACCTTC
TRBJ2-2	few	TRBV5-8	NA	14	CASSWRRGTGELFF	TGTGCCAGCAGCTGGAGGAGGGGCACCGGGGAGCTGTTTTTT
TRBJ1-3	NA	TRBV6-1	NA	14	CASSAPGRGNTIYF	TGTGCCAGCAGTGCGCCAGGGCGGGGAAACACCATATATTTT
TRBJ1-5	once	TRBV6-5	NA	16	CASSSAGGYSNQPQHF	TGTGCCAGCAGTTCAGCCGGGGGGTATAGCAATCAGCCCCAGCATTTT
TRBJ2-1	NA	TRBV28	TRBD1	16	CASSTTGTGSRNEQFF	TGTGCCAGCAGTACAACCGGGACAGGGTCTCGTAATGAGCAGTTCTTC
TRBJ1-1	NA	TRBV28	NA	15	CASSLTALWARGAFF	TGTGCCAGCAGTTTGACAGCCCTTTGGGCCCGAGGGGCTTTCTTT
TRBJ2-5	NA	TRBV30	NA	14	CAWIFEGAQETQYF	TGTGCCTGGATATTCGAGGGAGCGCAAGAGACCCAGTACTTC
TRBJ1-2	NA	TRBV6-6	TRBD1	13	CASSYRGGYGYTF	TGTGCCAGCAGCTACAGGGGGGGCTATGGCTACACCTTC
TRBJ2-2	once	TRBV9	NA	16	CASSPLDRTNTGELFF	TGTGCCAGCAGCCCTCTCGACAGAACGAACACCGGGGAGCTGTTTTTT
TRBJ2-7	NA	TRBV6-1	NA	14	CASSEFGGADEQYF	TGTGCCAGCAGTGAATTTGGGGGCGCGGACGAGCAGTACTTC
TRBJ2-7	NA	TRBV27	TRBD1	13	CASRKQGPYEQYF	TGTGCCAGCAGGAAACAGGGGCCCTACGAGCAGTACTTC
TRBJ2-5	NA	TRBV5-4	TRBD1	13	CASSSGGEETQYF	TGTGCCAGCAGCTCAGGGGGCGAAGAGACCCAGTACTTC
TRBJ2-3	NA	TRBV10-2	TRBD2	15	CASRFSGGSTDTQYF	TGCGCCAGCAGGTTCAGCGGGGGAAGCACAGATACGCAGTATTTT
TRBJ2-7	NA	TRBV18	NA	15	CASSPPGRDVHEQYF	TGTGCCAGCTCACCACCGGGACGGGACGTCCACGAGCAGTACTTC
TRBJ1-1	NA	TRBV5-4	TRBD1	14	CASSWGQGNTEAFF	TGTGCCAGCAGCTGGGGACAGGGGAACACTGAAGCTTTCTTT
TRBJ2-7	NA	TRBV20-1	NA	11	CSASRDHEQYF	TGCAGTGCCTCTAGGGACCACGAGCAGTACTTC
TRBJ2-7	NA	TRBV19	TRBD1	15	CASSIDWDRDYEQYF	TGTGCCAGTAGTATAGACTGGGACAGGGACTACGAGCAGTACTTC
TRBJ2-1	NA	TRBV7-7	NA	17	CASSLAPSAFSYNEQFF	TGTGCTAGCAGCTTAGCCCCTAGTGCCTTCTCCTACAATGAGCAGTTCTTC
TRBJ2-1	NA	TRBV7-8	NA	15	CASSLQQGAYNEQFF	TGTGCCAGCAGCTTACAGCAGGGCGCCTACAATGAGCAGTTCTTC
TRBJ2-3	NA	TRBV4-1	TRBD2	16	CASSQDGTSRPDTQYF	TGCGCCAGCAGCCAAGACGGGACTAGCCGTCCAGATACGCAGTATTTT
TRBJ1-1	NA	TRBV5-1	NA	14	CASSLREENTEAFF	TGCGCCAGCAGCTTAAGGGAGGAGAACACTGAAGCTTTCTTT
TRBJ2-5	NA	TRBV5-4	TRBD2	16	CASSSTSGSFGETQYF	TGTGCCAGCAGCTCGACTAGCGGGAGTTTCGGAGAGACCCAGTACTTC
TRBJ2-7	NA	TRBV29-1	TRBD2	15	CSVEGFSGSRYEQYF	TGCAGCGTTGAAGGATTTAGCGGGAGCCGGTACGAGCAGTACTTC